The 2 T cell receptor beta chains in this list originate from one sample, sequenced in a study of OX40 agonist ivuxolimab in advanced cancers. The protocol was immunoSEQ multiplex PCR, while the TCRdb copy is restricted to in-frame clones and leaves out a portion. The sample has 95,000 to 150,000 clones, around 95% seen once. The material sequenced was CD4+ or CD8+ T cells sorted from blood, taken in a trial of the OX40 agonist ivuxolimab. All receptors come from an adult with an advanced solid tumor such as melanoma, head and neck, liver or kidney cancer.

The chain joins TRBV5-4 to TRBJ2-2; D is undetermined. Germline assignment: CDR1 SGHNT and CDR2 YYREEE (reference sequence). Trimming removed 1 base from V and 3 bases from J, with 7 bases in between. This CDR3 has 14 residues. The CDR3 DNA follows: TGTGCCAGCAGCTTGTATGTAGACACCGGGGAGCTGTTTTTT. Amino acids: CASSLYVDTGELFF.

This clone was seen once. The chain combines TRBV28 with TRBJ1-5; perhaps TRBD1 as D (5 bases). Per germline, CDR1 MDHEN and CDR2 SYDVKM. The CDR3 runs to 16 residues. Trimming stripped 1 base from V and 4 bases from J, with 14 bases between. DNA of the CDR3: TGTGCCAGCAGTTTATTGTCAGGGTTTTCAAATCAGCCCCAGCATTTT. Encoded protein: CASSLLSGFSNQPQHF.